The rows below give T cell receptor beta chains drawn from one sample of a study of T cells after posttransplantation cyclophosphamide. Assay: immunoSEQ multiplex PCR; the TCRdb copy retains only in-frame clones and omits some. The table shows about 22,000 clones, with about 90% occurring only once. The material was PBMCs, obtained after an allogeneic stem cell transplant with a calcineurin inhibitor and methotrexate. These receptors were taken from a female patient in her fifties who received an allogeneic stem cell transplant from an unrelated donor, was CMV-positive, and had chronic GVHD only. Some T cells may be transferred from the graft donor. Both conserved end residues are part of each CDR3.

V	J	CDR3
TRBV19	TRBJ2-1	CASSFTSGAAYNEQFF
TRBV11-2	TRBJ2-2	CASSATGSGELFF
TRBV4-1	TRBJ2-2	CASSQESSFSAGELFF
TRBV15	TRBJ1-1	CATSRDVGTGTPFF
TRBV4-3	TRBJ2-7	CASSHLAGGRYEQYF
TRBV7-9	TRBJ1-1	CASSSGQGRAEAFF
TRBV6-5	TRBJ2-7	CASTLRQDEQYF
TRBV5-1	TRBJ1-6	CASSLGQVNSPLHF
TRBV7-9	TRBJ1-1	CASSRRQNEAFF
TRBV6-6	TRBJ1-1	CASRATGAEAFF
TRBV29-1	TRBJ2-1	CSVGTVPDNEQFF
TRBV11-2	TRBJ2-7	CASSPLTGIHEQYF
TRBV27	TRBJ2-1	CASSFLLTSGIYNEQFF
TRBV5-1	TRBJ1-1	CASSLVGQGIRNTEAFF
TRBV7-2	TRBJ2-7	CASSLLTGTSGTTYEQYF
TRBV27	TRBJ2-1	CASSPGTSGSNEQFF
TRBV18	TRBJ1-1	CASSPSGGLLNTEAFF
TRBV10-3	TRBJ1-1	CAIRGTGDTEAFF
TRBV11-2	TRBJ2-2	CASSFLTGSPGELFF
TRBV28	TRBJ2-7	CASSLQGQNYEQYF
TRBV4-2	-	CASSQTLGPTTYEQYF
TRBV9	TRBJ2-1	CASSARTSGSLREQFF
TRBV7-3	TRBJ2-2	CASSLEGNTGELFF
TRBV28	TRBJ1-5	CASSLVGGSYSNQPQHF
TRBV19	TRBJ1-1	CASGGQGIFTEAFF
TRBV4-2	TRBJ2-7	CASSQTDLAGEPYEQYF
TRBV7-8	TRBJ1-6	CASSRDRAGGSLHF
TRBV18	TRBJ2-1	CASSPGNSGVYNEQFF
TRBV28	TRBJ1-1	CASRWGTGPRAEAFF
TRBV6-6	TRBJ2-1	CASSPLYNEQFF
TRBV11-2	TRBJ2-7	CASSGGLAGGYEQYF
TRBV5-4	TRBJ1-2	CASSSPTTGVYGYTF
TRBV19	TRBJ2-1	CASTLGAAYNEQFF
TRBV15	TRBJ2-7	CATSRDRGTTSREQYF
TRBV7-6	TRBJ2-7	CASSLGTSGSYEQYF
TRBV7-2	-	CASSAQSGQATYYEQYF
TRBV7-9	TRBJ2-6	CASSLSPGVAGANVLTF
TRBV5-4	TRBJ2-7	CASSLSGVNHEQYF
TRBV28	TRBJ1-5	CASSPWDSFSNQPQHF
TRBV6-5	TRBJ2-2	CASSYSAGGHGELFF
TRBV5-1	TRBJ1-5	CASSPETGGLSRPQHF
TRBV28	TRBJ1-2	CASSLPPGSRGYTF
TRBV19	TRBJ2-1	CASSILRGGRFSSEQFF
TRBV6-4	TRBJ2-2	CASSRDSSTGELFF